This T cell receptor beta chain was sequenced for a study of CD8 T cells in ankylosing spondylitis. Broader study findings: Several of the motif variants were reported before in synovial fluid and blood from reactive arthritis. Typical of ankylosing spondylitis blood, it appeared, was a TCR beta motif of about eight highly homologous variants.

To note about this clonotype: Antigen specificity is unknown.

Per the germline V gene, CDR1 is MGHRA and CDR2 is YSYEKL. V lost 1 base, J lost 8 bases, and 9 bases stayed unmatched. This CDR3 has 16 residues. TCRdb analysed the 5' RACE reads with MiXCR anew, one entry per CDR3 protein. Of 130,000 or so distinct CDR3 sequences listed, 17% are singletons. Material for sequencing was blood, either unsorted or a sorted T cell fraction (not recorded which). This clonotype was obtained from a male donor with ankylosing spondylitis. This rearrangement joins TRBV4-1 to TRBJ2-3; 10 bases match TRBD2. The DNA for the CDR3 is TGCGCCAGCAGCCAAGGGGCTGGACTAGCGGAGACTACGCAGTATTTT. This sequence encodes CASSQGAGLAETTQYF.